This T cell receptor (beta chain) was sequenced in a study of response to subunit inactivated influenza vaccine. The germline V gene encodes CDR1 SGHRS and CDR2 YFSETQ. CDR3 length: 15 residues. A single record per CDR3 protein comes from TCRdb applying MiXCR to the RT-PCR reads. The sample comprises approximately 730,000 distinct CDR3 sequences, about 14% of which are singletons, and 6.5% to 8.5% rests with the top ten. Broader study findings: The authors put forward the suggestion that each seasonal influenza vaccination may bring in only a limited number of new T cells.

About this clonotype: Its antigen is currently unknown. The junction departs from germline at one end; a sequencing error may be responsible.

This TCR came from a man aged 45-60 years who received an inactivated influenza vaccine. J is TRBJ2-1 and V is TRBV5-1, with TRBD2 matching over 7 bases. The sample here was PBMCs from blood, taken around 15 days before vaccination. The CDR3 sequence: CASIPGGSSYSEQFF. CDR3 sequence (DNA): TGCGCCAGCATACCCGGGGGGAGCTCCTACAGTGAGCAGTTCTTC.